Shown below are 30 T cell receptor beta chains from a single sample sequenced in a study of T cells in women clearing cervical HPV infection. Libraries were prepared by immunoSEQ multiplex PCR; TCRdb keeps only in-frame clonotypes and omits some of them. The sample shows tens of thousands of clones, and more than 20% sits with its ten largest clones. Source material: blood buffy coat. The receptor source for this set is a woman between 18 and 75 years old with a cervical HPV16 infection that either progressed to CIN3+ or cleared (not recorded which).

As to this clone: The read is 3 residues too short to cover the CDR3 end, so that end is filled in from the germline J gene. The V gene is TRBV18, the J gene TRBJ2-1; D might be TRBD1 (6 bases). This CDR3 has 15 residues. Germline values: CDR1 KGHSH, CDR2 LQKENI. Trimming cost V 6 bases and J 5 bases, with 17 bases left between them. CDR3 region: CASSPDRQVHNEQFF. Incomplete CDR3 DNA: TGTGCCAGCTCCCCTGATCGACAGGTTCACAATGAG.

As concerns this clone: The read halts 3 residues ahead of the CDR3 end, with the missing end drawn from the germline J gene. The chain employs TRBV18 and TRBJ2-3; a possible D gene is TRBD1 (8 bases). Looked up from germline, CDR1 is KGHSH and CDR2 is LQKENI. The CDR3 length is 15 residues. The DNA read from the CDR3 is TGTGCCAGCTCGACAGGACAGGGAGGGTCTCAGCCG. This gives the protein CASSTGQGGSQP. The entire CDR3 protein is CASSTGQGGSQPQYF.

Comments on this clone: The CDR3 end is not reached by the read, which stops 3 residues before it; the germline J gene fills it in. The chain employs TRBV18 and TRBJ1-2; TRBD1 is a possible D gene (6 bases). The CDR3 sequence is 12 residues long. The germline V gene has CDR1 KGHSH and CDR2 LQKENI. Between the trimmed V and J ends, which lost 4 bases and 7 bases, there was a span of 10 bases. CDR3 loop: CASSQGGAGYTF. CDR3 bases read: TGTGCCAGCTCACAGGGGGGGGCTGGC.

Comment on this clone: The sequence runs out 3 residues before the end of the CDR3; the remainder is reconstructed from the germline J gene. The chain uses TRBV28 and TRBJ1-2; a weak D match, TRBD1 (6 bases). V lost 3 bases, J lost 3 bases, and 14 bases lay in between. Germline CDR1 reads MDHEN; CDR2 reads SYDVKM. The CDR3 is made up of 15 amino acids. CDR3 sequence: CASSFGTRGHYGYTF. The sequenced CDR3 bases are TGTGCCAGCAGTTTTGGGACCAGGGGCCACTATGGC.

To note about this clone: Read coverage stops 3 residues before the CDR3 terminus; the germline J gene supplies the remainder. The chain employs TRBV19 and TRBJ2-2, with D unresolved. Germline assignment: CDR1 LNHDA and CDR2 SQIVND (reference sequence). The CDR3 length is 15 residues. CDR3 DNA (partial): TGTGCCAGTAGTAGTAGACTCTCAACTAATGAAAAG. Amino acids: CASSSRLSTNEK. The whole CDR3 sequence reads CASSSRLSTNEKLFF.

Concerning this clone itself: Read coverage stops 3 residues before the CDR3 terminus; the germline J gene supplies the remainder. The chain has TRBV7-9 and TRBJ2-7; TRBD1 matches 11 bases. The V gene end was trimmed by 2 bases and the J gene end by 5 bases; junction bases not matched to a gene: 5. CDR3 size: 15 residues. Germline CDR1 is SEHNR and CDR2 is FQNEAQ (reference sequence). The CDR3: CASSLMGTGGNEQYF. The CDR3 DNA, read in part, is TGTGCCAGCAGCTTAATGGGGACAGGGGGGAACGAG.

To note about this clone: Read sequence stops 3 residues before the CDR3 end, and the germline J gene provides the missing end. The genes are TRBV7-8 and TRBJ1-1; D gene unclear. Germline-derived CDR1 and CDR2 are SGHVS and FQNEAQ. Trimming shortened V by 2 bases and J by 4 bases, and 11 bases separated the two germline ends. This CDR3 spans 14 amino acids. CDR3 in amino acids: CASSLSGQVTEAFF. CDR3 DNA, as far as it was read: TGTGCCAGCAGCTTAAGTGGGCAGGTCACTGAA.

To note about this clone: The read ends 3 residues shy of where the CDR3 ends; the end is completed using the germline J gene. The chain has TRBV19 and TRBJ1-4; 7 bases map to TRBD1. Germline CDR1 and CDR2: LNHDA and SQIVND (reference sequence). CDR3 length: 14 amino acids. V was pared by 5 bases and J by 8 bases, with 8 bases of the junction left unmatched. The CDR3 sequence: CASSLRGAGEKLFF. The CDR3 DNA, read in part, is TGTGCCAGTAGTCTCAGGGGGGCGGGAGAAAAA.

Remarks on this clone: The sequenced fragment ends 3 residues before the CDR3 boundary, so the rest is inferred from the germline J gene. The chain links TRBV6-1 to TRBJ2-2; D remains ambiguous. The CDR3 contains 15 residues. Germline lookup yields CDR1 MNHNS and CDR2 SASEGT. The ends were cut back, 2 bases at V and 4 bases at J, with 11 bases in the middle. The sequenced CDR3 bases are TGTGCCAGCAGTGAAACCCTATCCCCCACCGGGGAG. It encodes CASSETLSPTGE. The complete CDR3 protein is CASSETLSPTGELFF.

Regarding this clone: The DNA ends 3 residues before the CDR3 does, and the rest of the CDR3 is filled in from the germline J gene. V gene TRBV30 combines with J gene TRBJ2-1; D call uncertain. The V and J ends lost 0 bases and 5 bases respectively, with 17 bases between them. The CDR3 is 16 residues long. Germline V lookup: CDR1 GTSNPN, CDR2 SVGIG (reference sequence). The sequenced part of the CDR3 DNA is TGTGCCTGGAGTGTACCGCTACCGTTCGGTAACAATGAG. It yields the protein CAWSVPLPFGNNE. The whole CDR3 region reads CAWSVPLPFGNNEQFF.

Points on this clone: With the read ending 3 residues before the CDR3 end, the germline J gene is used to fill in that end. The chain combines TRBV11-2 with TRBJ2-3, with 8 bases fitting TRBD2. Unmatched junction bases numbered 5, after V lost 5 bases and J lost 1 base. Per germline, CDR1 SGHAT and CDR2 FQNNGV. The CDR3 length is 15 residues. This CDR3 is CASSPQLAGTDTQYF. Partial CDR3 DNA: TGTGCCAGCAGCCCGCAACTAGCGGGCACAGATACG.

Comment on this clone: The read comes to an end 3 residues before the CDR3 does, leaving the germline J gene to fill in the end. This chain uses TRBV19 with TRBJ2-4, with TRBD2 as a possible D gene (6 bases). This CDR3 has 14 amino acids. Germline values: CDR1 LNHDA, CDR2 SQIVND (reference sequence). The CDR3 bases that were read are TGTGCCAGTAGTCCTGCAGGAGGGGTGTATGGT. Translating it yields CASSPAGGVYG. The full CDR3 protein reads CASSPAGGVYGQYF.

Turning to this clone: The sequenced fragment ends 3 residues before the CDR3 boundary, so the rest is inferred from the germline J gene. This rearrangement joins TRBV2 to TRBJ2-1; D is possibly TRBD2 (5 bases). CDR3 length equals 11 residues. CDR1 is SNHLY and CDR2 is FYNNEI in the germline V gene. The germline V and J ends were trimmed by 8 bases and 8 bases, with 10 bases remaining between them. The CDR3 here is CASGLAHEQFF. The sequenced part of the CDR3 DNA is TGTGCCAGCGGGTTAGCGCATGAG.

Worth noting for this clone: The read ends 3 residues early relative to the CDR3; the germline J gene fills the gap. V usage is TRBV5-1 and J usage is TRBJ2-4; no reliable D call. Trimming took off 5 bases at V and 6 bases at J, with 12 bases between the two ends. The length of the CDR3 is 13 residues. Germline loops: CDR1 SGHRS, CDR2 YFSETQ. The CDR3 spells CASSVGYGNIQYF. CDR3 bases read: TGCGCCAGCAGTGTAGGGTATGGAAACATT. The variable domain in full, with the rest retrieved from reference TRBV5-1 and TRBJ2-4, is KAGVTQTPRYLIKTRGQQVTLSCSPISGHRSVSWYQQTPGQGLQFLFEYFSETQRNKGNFPGRFSGRQFSNSRSEMNVSTLELGDSALYLCASSVGYGNIQYFGAGTRLSVL.

About this clone: The CDR3 end is not reached by the read, which stops 3 residues before it; the germline J gene fills it in. The rearrangement joins TRBV11-3 to TRBJ1-2; 7 bases line up with TRBD1. CDR3 length: 14 residues. The trim removed 4 bases at V and 5 bases at J, leaving 7 bases unmatched. Germline values: CDR1 SGHNT, CDR2 YENEEA. The part of the CDR3 DNA that was read is TGTGCCAGCAGCTCCACAGGGGCGGGGTATGGC. Translated, it gives CASSSTGAGYG. The CDR3 in full is CASSSTGAGYGYTF.

As regards this clone: The sequence runs out 3 residues before the end of the CDR3; the remainder is reconstructed from the germline J gene. This chain links TRBV10-1 with TRBJ2-3, with 9 bases that match TRBD1. The V gene end was trimmed by 3 bases and the J gene end by 5 bases; junction bases not matched to a gene: 6. This CDR3 region has 15 residues. The germline gives CDR1 WNHNN, CDR2 SYGVQD (reference sequence). The sequenced CDR3 bases are TGCGCCAGCAGTGATGGGACAGGGACGAAAGATACG. Residues: CASSDGTGTKDT. Given in full, the CDR3 is CASSDGTGTKDTQYF.

Details on this clone: The read terminates 3 residues before the CDR3 end, so the remaining end is supplied by the germline J gene. The rearrangement links TRBV29-1 to TRBJ1-2, with D unresolved. V was trimmed by 3 bases and J by 3 bases, leaving 8 bases between them. Germline CDR1 SQVTM, CDR2 ANQGSEA. CDR3 length equals 12 residues. Incomplete CDR3 DNA: TGCAGCGTTGACTCGCCAGACTATGGC. Translating gives CSVDSPDYG. The CDR3 in its entirety is CSVDSPDYGYTF.

Turning to this clone: The read falls 3 residues short of the CDR3 end, and the missing part is taken from the germline J gene. The chain couples TRBV4-2 to TRBJ2-7; 14 bases are a match to TRBD2. The CDR3 spans 14 residues. V gave up 3 bases and J gave up 5 bases; unmatched junction bases: 0. The germline CDR1 and CDR2 sequences are LGHNA and YNFKEQ. The CDR3 bases that were read are TGTGCCAGCAGCCAGGGACTAGCGGGAGACGAG. It codes for CASSQGLAGDE. The complete CDR3 sequence is CASSQGLAGDEQYF.

About this clone itself: The read is 3 residues too short to cover the CDR3 end, so that end is filled in from the germline J gene. The J gene is TRBJ2-5, the V gene TRBV27; D is undetermined. V dropped 2 bases and J dropped 3 bases, with 7 bases sitting between them. The CDR3 length is 13 residues. Germline CDR1 and CDR2: MNHEY and SMNVEV (reference sequence). The CDR3 DNA, read in part, is TGTGCCAGCAGTTTAGGCCCAGAAGAGACC. It codes for CASSLGPEET. The CDR3 reads in full as CASSLGPEETQYF.

As for this clone: The CDR3 end lies 3 residues beyond the end of the read and is filled in from the germline J gene. The J gene is TRBJ1-4, the V gene TRBV5-1, with D perhaps TRBD1 (5 bases). There are 15 residues in the CDR3. The germline gives CDR1 SGHRS, CDR2 YFSETQ. CDR3 protein: CASSVAYSGANVLFF. The part of the CDR3 DNA that was read is TGCGCCAGCAGCGTGGCCTACTCTGGGGCCAACGTA.

As concerns this clone: The read ends 3 residues before the CDR3 terminus; that terminus is restored from the germline J gene. The chain carries TRBV7-9 and TRBJ2-5, with TRBD2 identical over 15 bases. From germline, CDR1 is SEHNR and CDR2 FQNEAQ (reference sequence). The CDR3 sequence is 15 residues long. V shed 6 bases and J 4 bases; nucleotides not matched to a gene: 3. The CDR3 loop is CASRGGLAGGETQYF. The sequenced CDR3 bases are TGTGCCAGCAGAGGGGGACTAGCGGGAGGAGAGACC. The full variable domain, its missing parts supplied by reference TRBV7-9 and TRBJ2-5, is DTGVSQNPRHKITKRGQNVTFRCDPISEHNRLYWYRQTLGQGPEFLTYFQNEAQLEKSRLLSDRFSAERPKGSFSTLEIQRTEQGDSAMYLCASRGGLAGGETQYFGPGTRLLVL.

Turning to this clone: The missing CDR3 end, 3 residues past where the read stops, is filled in from the germline J gene. V gene TRBV10-3 combines with J gene TRBJ2-1; 8 bases are a match to TRBD1. The CDR3 is made up of 16 amino acids. The V and J ends lost 2 bases and 1 base, in that order; junction bases with no gene match: 4. CDR1 is ENHRY, CDR2 SYGVKD, per germline. This CDR3 reads CAISEVGTGSYNEQFF. CDR3 DNA, as far as it was read: TGTGCCATCAGTGAGGTTGGGACAGGTTCCTACAATGAG.

Regarding this clone: The read falls 3 residues short of the CDR3 end, and the missing part is taken from the germline J gene. The chain has TRBV29-1 and TRBJ1-5; D uncertain. Deletions cut 4 bases from V and 0 bases from J, with 13 bases between. The germline gives CDR1 SQVTM, CDR2 ANQGSEA. CDR3 length equals 15 residues. CDR3 DNA, as far as it was read: TGCAGCGTTGTCGTAGACTTGAATAGCAATCAGCCC. It translates to CSVVVDLNSNQP. In full, the CDR3 is CSVVVDLNSNQPQHF. Filled out from reference TRBV29-1 and TRBJ1-5, the complete variable domain reads SAVISQKPSRDICQRGTSLTIQCQVDSQVTMMFWYRQQPGQSLTLIATANQGSEATYESGFVIDKFPISRPNLTFSTLTVSNMSPEDSSIYLCSVVVDLNSNQPQHFGDGTRLSIL.

Turning to this clone: The observed sequence ends 3 residues before the CDR3 terminus, with the missing tail filled in from the germline J gene. The rearrangement joins TRBV13 to TRBJ2-4; 12 bases are shared with TRBD1. Germline V gives CDR1 PRHDT, CDR2 FYEKMQ (reference sequence). The CDR3 length is 15 residues. CDR3 region: CASSSRDRGRSGQYF. The covered CDR3 bases are TGTGCCAGCAGCTCCCGGGACAGGGGGCGAAGCGGT.

With regard to this clone: The read halts 3 residues ahead of the CDR3 end, with the missing end drawn from the germline J gene. The V call is TRBV10-1, the J call TRBJ2-1; D is possibly TRBD1 (6 bases). Germline V gives CDR1 WNHNN, CDR2 SYGVQD (reference sequence). Between the trimmed V and J ends, which lost 0 bases and 7 bases, there was a span of 10 bases. This CDR3 spans 14 amino acids. CDR3 sequence reads: CASSESVGQNEQFF. The CDR3 bases that were read are TGCGCCAGCAGTGAGTCGGTGGGACAAAATGAG.

With respect to this clone: The sequence runs out 3 residues before the end of the CDR3; the remainder is reconstructed from the germline J gene. V is TRBV11-1 and J is TRBJ2-2; D uncertain. V shed 7 bases and J shed 1 base, with 13 bases lying between them. The CDR3 loop spans 15 amino acids. Germline V gene sequence: CDR1 SGHAT, CDR2 FQDESV (reference sequence). CDR3 loop: CASTKIEGNTGELFF. CDR3 bases read: TGTGCCAGCACCAAAATTGAAGGGAACACCGGGGAG. The complete variable domain, with remaining parts taken from reference TRBV11-1 and TRBJ2-2, reads EAEVAQSPRYKITEKSQAVAFWCDPISGHATLYWYRQILGQGPELLVQFQDESVVDDSQLPKDRFSAERLKGVDSTLKIQPAELGDSAMYLCASTKIEGNTGELFFGEGSRLTVL.

Details on this clone: Its ends do not fully match the called genes, so a read error is possible. The CDR3 here is CASSRSTGNAEAFF. The CDR3 bases that were read are TGTGCCAGCAGCCGGTCGACAGGGAACGCTGAA. V gene TRBV7-2 combines with J gene TRBJ1-1; 7 nucleotides line up with TRBD1. With the read ending 3 residues before the CDR3 end, the germline J gene is used to fill in that end. Germline V gene lookup returns CDR1 SGHTA and CDR2 FQGNSA. CDR3 length equals 14 residues.

Notes on this clone: The read comes to an end 3 residues before the CDR3 does, leaving the germline J gene to fill in the end. The gene calls are TRBV2 and TRBJ2-5; 7 bases align to TRBD2. The CDR3 runs 15 residues. CDR1 is SNHLY, CDR2 FYNNEI, per germline. The J segment lost 3 bases and the V segment lost 0 bases, leaving 4 bases of the junction unmatched. The CDR3 loop reads CASSEARGGEETQYF. The CDR3 bases that were read are TGTGCCAGCAGTGAAGCGCGTGGGGGGGAAGAGACC.

In regard to this clone: One end of the junction varies from germline; a read error may be responsible. The CDR3 extends 3 residues past the end of the read, so its final part is completed from the germline J gene. This chain joins TRBV5-1 and TRBJ1-2, with 7 bases identical to TRBD1. The CDR3 is made up of 14 amino acids. CDR1 is SGHRS and CDR2 is YFSETQ in the germline V gene. The sequenced CDR3 bases are TGCGCCAGCAGCCCGACCGGGACAGACTATGAC. The encoded protein is CASSPTGTDYD. The complete CDR3 reads CASSPTGTDYDYTF. The full variable domain, its missing parts supplied by reference TRBV5-1 and TRBJ1-2, is KAGVTQTPRYLIKTRGQQVTLSCSPISGHRSVSWYQQTPGQGLQFLFEYFSETQRNKGNFPGRFSGRQFSNSRSEMNVSTLELGDSALYLCASSPTGTDYDYTFGSGTRLTVV.

In regard to this clone: The CDR3 extends 3 residues past the end of the read, so its final part is completed from the germline J gene. This chain joins TRBV18 and TRBJ1-2; 9 nucleotides line up with TRBD1. The CDR3 loop spans 15 amino acids. V was clipped by 5 bases and J by 3 bases; unmatched bases: 7. Germline lookup yields CDR1 KGHSH and CDR2 LQKENI. Partial CDR3 DNA: TGTGCCAGCTCAAGCGCACAGGGGGCCGACTATGGC. Its translation is CASSSAQGADYG. The entire CDR3 sequence reads CASSSAQGADYGYTF.